This T cell receptor beta chain was identified in a study of shared clonotypes between healthy human individuals. Study-wide results and caveats: Rarefaction gave evidence that sorted-subset sequencing remained incomplete despite large depth.

The ends were cut back, 3 bases at V and 6 bases at J, with 15 bases in the middle. The CDR3 length is 15 residues. CDR1 MNHEY and CDR2 SMNVEV come from the germline V gene (reference sequence). Turning to this clone: Antigen specificity is unknown.

Sequencing was performed with immunoSEQ multiplex PCR; in TCRdb, only in-frame clones are kept and a portion is missing. Of 600,000 to 750,000 clones detected, about 90% appear once; the ten largest clones hold 34%. The origin of this receptor is a man aged 18 to 30 in good health. Some clones in this sample may be carry-over from other donors' samples. Sequencing was done on a sample of memory CD8+ T cells from PBMCs. As for subset: CD45RO+ cells pooled with CCR7-negative TemRA cells. V and J are TRBV27 and TRBJ2-1; D perhaps matches TRBD1 (6 bases). CDR3 coding DNA: TGTGCCAGCAGTTTCCCCCCTTACAGGGTCAATGAGCAGTTCTTC. Amino acid sequence: CASSFPPYRVNEQFF.